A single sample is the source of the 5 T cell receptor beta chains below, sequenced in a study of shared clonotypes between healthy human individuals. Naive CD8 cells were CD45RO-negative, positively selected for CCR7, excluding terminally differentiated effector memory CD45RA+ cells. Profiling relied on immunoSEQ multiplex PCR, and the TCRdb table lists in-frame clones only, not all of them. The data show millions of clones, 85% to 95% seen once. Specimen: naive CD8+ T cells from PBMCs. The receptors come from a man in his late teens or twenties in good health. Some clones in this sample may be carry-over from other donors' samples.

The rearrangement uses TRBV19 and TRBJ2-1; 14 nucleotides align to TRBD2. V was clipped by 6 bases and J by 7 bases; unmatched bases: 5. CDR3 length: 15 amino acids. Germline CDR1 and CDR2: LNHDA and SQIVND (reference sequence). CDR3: CASSLGLAGGNEQFF. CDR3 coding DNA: TGTGCCAGTAGCCTAGGACTAGCGGGAGGAAATGAGCAGTTCTTC.

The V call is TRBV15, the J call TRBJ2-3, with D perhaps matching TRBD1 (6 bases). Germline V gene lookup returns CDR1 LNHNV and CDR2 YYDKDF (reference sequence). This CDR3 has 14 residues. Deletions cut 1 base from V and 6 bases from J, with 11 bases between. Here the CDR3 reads CATSRALRGDTQYF. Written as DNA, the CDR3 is TGTGCCACCAGCAGAGCTCTCAGGGGTGATACGCAGTATTTT.

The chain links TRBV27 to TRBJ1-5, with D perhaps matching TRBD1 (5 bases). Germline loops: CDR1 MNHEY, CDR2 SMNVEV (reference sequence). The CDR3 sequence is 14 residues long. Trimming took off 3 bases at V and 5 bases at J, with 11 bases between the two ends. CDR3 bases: TGTGCCAGCAGTTTGATGGGCAGGGATCAGCCCCAGCATTTT. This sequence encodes CASSLMGRDQPQHF.

The CDR3, as DNA: TGCGCCAGCAGCTTGGGCCGGGGCAGGGTGAACACTGAAGCTTTCTTT. This translates into CASSLGRGRVNTEAFF. This chain links TRBV5-1 with TRBJ1-1, with D possibly being TRBD1 (5 bases). The germline CDR1 and CDR2 sequences are SGHRS and YFSETQ. Between the trimmed V and J ends, which lost 0 bases and 0 bases, there was a span of 12 bases. The CDR3 loop spans 16 amino acids. Combining the CDR3 with reference TRBV5-1 and TRBJ1-1 gives the whole variable domain KAGVTQTPRYLIKTRGQQVTLSCSPISGHRSVSWYQQTPGQGLQFLFEYFSETQRNKGNFPGRFSGRQFSNSRSEMNVSTLELGDSALYLCASSLGRGRVNTEAFFGQGTRLTVV.

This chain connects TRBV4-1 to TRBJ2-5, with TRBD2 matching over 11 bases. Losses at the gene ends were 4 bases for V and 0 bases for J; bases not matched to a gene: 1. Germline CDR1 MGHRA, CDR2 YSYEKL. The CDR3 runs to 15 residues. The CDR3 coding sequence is TGCGCCAGCAGCCTGGGACTAGCGGACCAAGAGACCCAGTACTTC. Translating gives CASSLGLADQETQYF.